This TCR beta chain was sequenced during a study of blood T cell repertoires in COVID-19. Overall study: Sources were T cells, B-cell-depleted T cells, or PBMCs; the material itself was cDNA or gDNA.

Authors' analysis steps: Researchers report that nucleated cell counts were estimated from reference gene primer amplification. Assay used: immunoSEQ multiplex PCR; TCRdb lists only in-frame clones, some missing. V, J and clone size were drawn from that table, and D and trimming were deduced from the DNA. This table has about 130,000 clones, over 70% appearing once. The sequence was collected from an elderly man with acute or convalescent COVID-19. Sequencing used peripheral blood.

The CDR3 DNA follows: TGTGCCAGCAGCTTAGAGACAGGGAGGAATGCTGGCTACACCTTC. Its translation: CASSLETGRNAGYTF. The chain links TRBV11-2 to TRBJ1-2, with 7 bases that match TRBD1. The CDR3 has 15 amino acids. The germline V gene has CDR1 SGHAT and CDR2 FQNNGV. The ends lost 0 bases at V and 7 bases at J; junction bases unmatched: 8.